This entry describes one TCR beta chain. Its antigen remains undetermined. Base quality data are lacking; no much larger clone is found one base away. This record belongs to a study of radiotherapy plus CTLA-4 blockade in lung cancer (dated by TCRdb to 2017 to 2018). For the study in its entirety: Among the enrolled patients, around 19% had an objective response, and less than 40% reached disease control.

Taken from the germline V gene, the CDR1 and CDR2 loops are SGHRS and YFSETQ. Clipping removes 2 bases from V and 5 bases from J, with 13 as the unmatched junction base count. The CDR3 starts with the cysteine, ends with the phenylalanine, and has 18 residues. Only the CDR3 DNA is retained, 54 bases long and in frame from the first base. Focal radiation therapy combined with CTLA-4 blockade (ipilimumab) was tested in patients with chemo-refractory metastatic non-small-cell lung cancer. Libraries were prepared through the immunoSEQ multiplex PCR assay. Entries here come from immuneACCESS through TCRdb and include only in-frame sequences with V and J called. Some clones fail to appear in such tables; in the studies checked, an unresolved V gene covers under half of the shortfall, and the cause of the remainder is unknown. The sample table contains some 60,000 clones; only one count was recorded for under 80% of them. The top ten hold around 17% of the sample.

The study at large found these results: TCR clones derived from tumors expanded in peripheral blood after treatment with radiotherapy and ipilimumab. Increased serum interferon-beta after radiation, together with early dynamic changes in blood T cell clones, were reported to be the strongest predictors of response.

This receptor was obtained from a human donor with non-small cell lung cancer who had a complete response to radiotherapy plus ipilimumab. The V gene is TRBV5-1 and the J gene is TRBJ1-1; TRBD1 matches 12 bases in the middle. Here the sequenced sample was peripheral blood, taken from a patient treated with radiotherapy plus ipilimumab. The CDR3 protein sequence reads: CASSLNPGQGAGGTEAFF. The DNA is TGCGCCAGCAGCTTAAACCCGGGACAGGGGGCCGGAGGAACTGAAGCTTTCTTT.